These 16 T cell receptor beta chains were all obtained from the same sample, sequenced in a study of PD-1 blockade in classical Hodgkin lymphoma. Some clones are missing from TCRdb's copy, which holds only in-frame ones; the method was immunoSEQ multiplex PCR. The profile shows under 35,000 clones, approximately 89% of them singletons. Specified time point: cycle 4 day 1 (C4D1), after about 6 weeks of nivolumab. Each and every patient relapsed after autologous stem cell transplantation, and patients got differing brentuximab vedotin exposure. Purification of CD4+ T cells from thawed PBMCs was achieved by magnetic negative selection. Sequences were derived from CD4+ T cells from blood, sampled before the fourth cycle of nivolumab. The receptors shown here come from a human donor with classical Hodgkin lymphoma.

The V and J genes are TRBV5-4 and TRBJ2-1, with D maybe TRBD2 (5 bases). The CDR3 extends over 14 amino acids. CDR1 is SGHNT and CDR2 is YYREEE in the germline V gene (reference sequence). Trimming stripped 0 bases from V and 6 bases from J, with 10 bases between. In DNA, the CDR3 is TGTGCCAGCAGCTTGGACCCGGGGAGCAATGAGCAGTTCTTC. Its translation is CASSLDPGSNEQFF.

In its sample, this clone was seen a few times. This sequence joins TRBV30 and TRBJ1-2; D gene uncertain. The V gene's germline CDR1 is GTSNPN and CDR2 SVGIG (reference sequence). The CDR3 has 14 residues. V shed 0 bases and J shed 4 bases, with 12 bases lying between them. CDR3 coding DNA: TGTGCCTGGAGTGTACCGTCCCCCGGCTATGGCTACACCTTC. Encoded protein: CAWSVPSPGYGYTF.

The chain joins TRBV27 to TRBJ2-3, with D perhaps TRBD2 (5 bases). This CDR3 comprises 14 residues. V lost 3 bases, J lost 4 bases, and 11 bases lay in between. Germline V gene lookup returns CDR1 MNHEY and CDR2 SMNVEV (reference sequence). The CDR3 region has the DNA TGTGCCAGCAGTTTGGGGAGCCCAGCAGATACGCAGTATTTT. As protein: CASSLGSPADTQYF.

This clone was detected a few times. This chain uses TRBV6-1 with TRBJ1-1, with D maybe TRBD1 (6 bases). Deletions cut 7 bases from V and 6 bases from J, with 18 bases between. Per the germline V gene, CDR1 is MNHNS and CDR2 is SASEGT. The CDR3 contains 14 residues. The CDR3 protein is CASKAAGEWAEAFF. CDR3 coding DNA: TGTGCCAGCAAGGCGGCAGGGGAGTGGGCTGAAGCTTTCTTT.

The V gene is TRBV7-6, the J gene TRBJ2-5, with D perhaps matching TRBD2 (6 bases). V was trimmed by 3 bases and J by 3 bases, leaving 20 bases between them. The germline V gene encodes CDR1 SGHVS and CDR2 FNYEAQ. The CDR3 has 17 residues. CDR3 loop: CASSFYVRGMGEETQYF. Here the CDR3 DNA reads TGTGCCAGCAGCTTCTACGTCCGGGGGATGGGGGAAGAGACCCAGTACTTC.

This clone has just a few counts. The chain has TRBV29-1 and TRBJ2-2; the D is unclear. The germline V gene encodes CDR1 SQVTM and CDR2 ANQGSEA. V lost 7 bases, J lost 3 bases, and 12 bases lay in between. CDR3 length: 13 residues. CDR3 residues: CSGLNSHTGELFF. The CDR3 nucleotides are TGCAGCGGCCTGAACTCTCACACCGGGGAGCTGTTTTTT.

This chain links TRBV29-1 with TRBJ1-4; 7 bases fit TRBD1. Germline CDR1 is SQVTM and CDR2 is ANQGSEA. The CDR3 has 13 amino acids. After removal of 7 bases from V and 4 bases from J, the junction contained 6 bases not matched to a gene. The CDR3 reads CSGRDSRNEKLFF. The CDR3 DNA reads TGCAGCGGACGGGACAGCCGTAATGAAAAACTGTTTTTT. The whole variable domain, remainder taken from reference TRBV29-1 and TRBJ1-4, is SAVISQKPSRDICQRGTSLTIQCQVDSQVTMMFWYRQQPGQSLTLIATANQGSEATYESGFVIDKFPISRPNLTFSTLTVSNMSPEDSSIYLCSGRDSRNEKLFFGSGTQLSVL.

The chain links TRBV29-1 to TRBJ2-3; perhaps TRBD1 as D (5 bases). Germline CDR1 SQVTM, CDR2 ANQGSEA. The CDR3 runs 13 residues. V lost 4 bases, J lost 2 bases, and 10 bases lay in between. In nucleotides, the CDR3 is TGCAGCGTTGGGGGCAAGCTCACAGATACGCAGTATTTT. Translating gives CSVGGKLTDTQYF.

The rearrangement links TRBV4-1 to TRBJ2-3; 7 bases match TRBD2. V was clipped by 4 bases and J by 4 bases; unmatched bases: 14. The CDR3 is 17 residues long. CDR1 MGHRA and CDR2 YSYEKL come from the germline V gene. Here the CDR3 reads CASSPLILREPADTQYF. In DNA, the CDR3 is TGCGCCAGCAGCCCATTGATCTTGCGGGAGCCCGCAGATACGCAGTATTTT.

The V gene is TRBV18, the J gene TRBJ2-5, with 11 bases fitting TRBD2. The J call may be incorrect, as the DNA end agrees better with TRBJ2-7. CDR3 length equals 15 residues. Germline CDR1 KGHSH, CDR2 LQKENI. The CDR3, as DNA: TGTGCCAGCTCACCAGGACTAGCGGGTATTTACGAGCAGTACTTC. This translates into CASSPGLAGIYEQYF.

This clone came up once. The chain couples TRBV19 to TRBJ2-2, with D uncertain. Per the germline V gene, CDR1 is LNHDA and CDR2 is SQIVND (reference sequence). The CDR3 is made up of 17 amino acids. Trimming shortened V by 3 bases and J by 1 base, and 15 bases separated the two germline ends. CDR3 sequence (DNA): TGTGCCAGTAGTATTCAGACTCAGCCAAAGAACACCGGGGAGCTGTTTTTT. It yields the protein CASSIQTQPKNTGELFF.

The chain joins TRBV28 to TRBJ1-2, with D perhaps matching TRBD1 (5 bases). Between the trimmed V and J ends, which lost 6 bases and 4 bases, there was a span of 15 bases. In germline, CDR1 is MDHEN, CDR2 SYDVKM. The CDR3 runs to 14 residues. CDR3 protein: CASRRQSGSYGYTF. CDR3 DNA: TGTGCCAGCAGGAGACAATCAGGGTCCTATGGCTACACCTTC.

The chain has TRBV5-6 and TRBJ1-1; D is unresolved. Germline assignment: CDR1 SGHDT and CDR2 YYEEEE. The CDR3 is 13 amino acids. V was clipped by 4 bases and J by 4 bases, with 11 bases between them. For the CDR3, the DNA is TGTGCCAGCAGCATTCTGATGGGCACTGAAGCTTTCTTT. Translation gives CASSILMGTEAFF.

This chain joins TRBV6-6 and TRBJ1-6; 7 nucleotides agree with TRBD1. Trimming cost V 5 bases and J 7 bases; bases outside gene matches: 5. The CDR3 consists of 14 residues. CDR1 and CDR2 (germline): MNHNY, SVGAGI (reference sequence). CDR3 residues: CASSRQGENSPLHF. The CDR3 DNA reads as TGTGCCAGCAGTCGACAGGGTGAAAATTCACCCCTCCACTTT.

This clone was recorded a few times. In DNA, the CDR3 is TGCGCCAGCCAAAGGGTAACAGGGACGAACGGGGAGCTGTTTTTT. It specifies CASQRVTGTNGELFF. The chain has TRBV5-1 and TRBJ2-2; TRBD1 might be the D (6 bases). The germline gives CDR1 SGHRS, CDR2 YFSETQ. Trimming removed 7 bases from V and 7 bases from J, with 20 bases in between. The CDR3 length is 15 residues.

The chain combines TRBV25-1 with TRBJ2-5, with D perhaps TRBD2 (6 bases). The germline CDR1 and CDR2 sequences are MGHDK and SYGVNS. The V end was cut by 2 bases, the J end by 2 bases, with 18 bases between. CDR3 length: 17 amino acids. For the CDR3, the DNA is TGTGCCAGCAGTGAAGTGTTGGGACTTGGGGGGCAAGAGACCCAGTACTTC. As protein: CASSEVLGLGGQETQYF.